This TCR beta chain was documented in a study of somatic mutations in cytotoxic T cells in rheumatoid arthritis (dated by TCRdb to about 2017). About the study as a whole: A FACSAria II or Sony SH800 was used to flow-sort some V beta antibody-stained T-cell populations at nearly 100% purity, and TCRB sequencing was also done on sorted V beta1+ cells. In newly diagnosed rheumatoid arthritis without treatment, the study examined if expanded CD8+ T-cell clones harbor somatic mutations, relying on TCRB deep sequencing to characterize clonality. TCRB deep sequencing was performed for approximately 61 rheumatoid arthritis patients and 20 healthy controls. The median ages of the patient and control groups were essentially identical. Overall results and qualifications from the work: CD8+ T-cell clonality in rheumatoid arthritis patients was not significantly different from that in age-matched healthy controls. Healthy controls showed no age-related increase in CD8+ clonality, whereas patients did (Spearman r ≈ 0.5). The slight underrepresentation of TRBV07 in patients was not corrected for multiple comparisons. In about an eighth of the roughly 65 patients the largest CD8+ clone exceeded 20% of CD8+ cells, and several identical CD8+ TCRB sequences were shared between blood and synovial fluid. The expanded CD8+ clones had unknown antigen targets, and not appearing in virus-specific databases did not rule out that they were virus-specific.

Notes on this clone: Its cognate antigen has yet to be identified. The sample holds no much larger clone one base away, and base qualities are not on file.

CDR1 and CDR2, per the germline V gene, are MNHEY and SVGAGI. V is pared back by 2 bases and J by 6 bases, with 8 bases lying between the germline termini. Counted from cysteine to phenylalanine, this CDR3 has 14 amino acids. The sequence is cut down to CDR3 DNA, 42 bases in frame from base 1. The immunoSEQ assay was applied to genomic DNA for TCRB CDR3 sequencing. The published analysis was carried out like this. Analyses were restricted to productive TCRB rearrangements. Defining a clone by its unique TCRB CDR3 sequence, the study calculated clonality as a productive clonality index derived from Shannon entropy. Repertoire overlap between two samples was calculated from the template counts of each clone relative to total templates per sample. A correlation with a Spearman r of about 0.57 was found between V-gene usage by flow cytometry and V-gene usage by TCRB sequencing. Drawn from immuneACCESS, this table holds only the in-frame rearrangements with V and J called that TCRdb kept. Clones are partly lost; checked studies trace under half to an unresolved V gene and leave the rest unexplained. The D gene and trimming were derived from the DNA, and the V and J assignments and clone size from that table. This sample gives nearly 20,000 clones in total; 86% of them show up just once. The ten largest clones represent about 15% of the sample.

Buffy coats from about 21 blood donors served as healthy controls, a group that was around 54% female with a median age of approximately 61 years (range roughly 21-75). Flow cytometry confirmed the purity of CD4+ and CD8+ cells that had been isolated by positive magnetic bead selection on an AutoMACS. Peripheral blood mononuclear cells were obtained using density gradient separation with Ficoll-Paque PLUS. Nucleospin Tissue or Tissue XS kits were used to extract DNA from CD4-enriched, CD8-enriched or PBMC samples, and a Qubit 2.0 fluorometer was used for quantification. The sequence links TRBV6-5 to TRBJ1-6; 5 matching bases give a weak D call of TRBD1. The sample was CD8+ T cells sorted from blood. The TCR originated in a man aged 35-49 years in good health. The nucleotides are TGTGCCAGCAGTTACGGAGGGGCTAATTCACCCCTCCACTTT. Translated, it gives CASSYGGANSPLHF.